The present T cell receptor beta chain was sequenced within a study of shared clonotypes between healthy human individuals. Study findings and constraints: The naive CD4 repertoires of several donors were compared, and approximately 5.3% of clonotypes were shared.

A remark on this clone: Its antigen is as yet unknown. Other DNA sequences within the sample encode an identical CDR3.

From germline, CDR1 is SGHRS and CDR2 YFSETQ. This CDR3 comprises 14 residues. As processed by the authors: ImmunoSEQ junction-only sequences lacked quality scores, so their filtering differed. Measured with immunoSEQ multiplex PCR; TCRdb has only the in-frame clones, and not every one. V, J and clone size are those of that table, while D and trimming were read from the DNA. The sample shows roughly 1,100,000 clones, roughly 70% of them seen only once. This TCR was sampled from a man aged 18 to 29 in good health. The genes are TRBV5-1 and TRBJ2-5, with 7 bases fitting TRBD2. The DNA end is more similar to TRBJ2-7, so the J call may be wrong. Sequenced sample: memory CD4+ T cells sorted from blood. As for subset: CD45RA-negative fraction. DNA for the CDR3: TGCGCCAGCAGCTCCTCCGGGGGGTCCTACGAGCAGTACTTC. This sequence encodes CASSSSGGSYEQYF.